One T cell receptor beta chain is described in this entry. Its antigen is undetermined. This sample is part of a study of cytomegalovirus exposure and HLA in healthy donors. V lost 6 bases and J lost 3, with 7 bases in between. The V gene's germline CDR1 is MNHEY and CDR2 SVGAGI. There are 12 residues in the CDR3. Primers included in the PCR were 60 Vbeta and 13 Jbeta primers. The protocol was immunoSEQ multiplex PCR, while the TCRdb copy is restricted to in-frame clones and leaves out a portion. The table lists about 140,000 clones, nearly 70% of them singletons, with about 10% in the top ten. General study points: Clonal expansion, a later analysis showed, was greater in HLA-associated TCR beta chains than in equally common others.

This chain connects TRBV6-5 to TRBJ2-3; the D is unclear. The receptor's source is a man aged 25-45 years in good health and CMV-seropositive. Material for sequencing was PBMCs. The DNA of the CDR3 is TGTGCCAGCAGGGCATCTACAGATACGCAGTATTTT. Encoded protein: CASRASTDTQYF.